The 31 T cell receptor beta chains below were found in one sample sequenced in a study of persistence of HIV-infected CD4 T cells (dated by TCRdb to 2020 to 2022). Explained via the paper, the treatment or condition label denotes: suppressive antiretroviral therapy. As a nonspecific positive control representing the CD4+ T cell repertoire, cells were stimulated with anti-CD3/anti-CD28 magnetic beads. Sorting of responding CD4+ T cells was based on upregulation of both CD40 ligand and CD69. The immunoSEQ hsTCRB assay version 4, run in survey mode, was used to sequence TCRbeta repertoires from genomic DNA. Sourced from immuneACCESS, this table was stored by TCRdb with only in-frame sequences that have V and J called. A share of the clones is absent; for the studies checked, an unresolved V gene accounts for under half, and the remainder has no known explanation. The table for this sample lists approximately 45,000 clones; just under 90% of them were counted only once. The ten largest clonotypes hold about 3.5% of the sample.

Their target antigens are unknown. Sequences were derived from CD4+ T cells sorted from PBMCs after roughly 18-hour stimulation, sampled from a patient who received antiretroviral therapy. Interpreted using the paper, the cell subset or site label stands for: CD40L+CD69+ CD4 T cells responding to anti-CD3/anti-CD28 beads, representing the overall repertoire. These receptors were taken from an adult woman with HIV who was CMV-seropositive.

CDR3 residues: CASSYSGGFGAFF. The CDR3 nucleotides read TGTGCCAGCAGTTACTCGGGAGGGTTCGGAGCTTTCTTT. V usage is TRBV6-5 and J usage is TRBJ1-1; D gene unclear. Looked up from germline, CDR1 is MNHEY and CDR2 is SVGAGI. V lost 0 bases to trimming and J lost 10 bases, with 12 bases between them. The CDR3 runs to 13 residues.

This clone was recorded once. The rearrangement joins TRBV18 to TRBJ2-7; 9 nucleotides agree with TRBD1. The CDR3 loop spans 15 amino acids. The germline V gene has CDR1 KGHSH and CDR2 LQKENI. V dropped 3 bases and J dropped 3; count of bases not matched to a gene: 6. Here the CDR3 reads CASSPFDRGGYEQYF. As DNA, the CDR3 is TGTGCCAGCTCACCCTTCGACAGGGGGGGCTACGAGCAGTACTTC.

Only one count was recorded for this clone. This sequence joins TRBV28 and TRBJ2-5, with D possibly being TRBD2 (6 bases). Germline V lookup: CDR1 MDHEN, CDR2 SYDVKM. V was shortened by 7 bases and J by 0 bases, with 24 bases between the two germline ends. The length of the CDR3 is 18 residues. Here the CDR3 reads CASKLQHGLRTNQETQYF. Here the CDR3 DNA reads TGTGCCAGCAAGCTCCAGCACGGGCTCCGGACTAACCAAGAGACCCAGTACTTC.

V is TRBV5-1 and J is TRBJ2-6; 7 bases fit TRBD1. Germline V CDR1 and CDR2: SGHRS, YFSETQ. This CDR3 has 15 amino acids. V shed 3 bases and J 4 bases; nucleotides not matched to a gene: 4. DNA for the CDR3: TGCGCCAGCAGCTCTGGACAGGCCGGGGCCAACGTCCTGACTTTC. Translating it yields CASSSGQAGANVLTF.

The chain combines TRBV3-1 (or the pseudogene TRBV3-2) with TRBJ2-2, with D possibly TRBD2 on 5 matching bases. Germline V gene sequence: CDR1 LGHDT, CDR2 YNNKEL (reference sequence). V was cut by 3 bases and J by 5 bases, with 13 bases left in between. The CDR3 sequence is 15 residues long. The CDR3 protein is CASSQARALTGELFF. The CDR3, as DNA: TGTGCCAGCAGCCAGGCGAGGGCCCTAACCGGGGAGCTGTTTTTT.

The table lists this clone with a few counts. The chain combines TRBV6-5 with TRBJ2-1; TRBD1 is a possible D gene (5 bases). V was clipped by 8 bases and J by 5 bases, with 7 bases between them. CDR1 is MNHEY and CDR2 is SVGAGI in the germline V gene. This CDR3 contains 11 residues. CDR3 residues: CASSRDNEQFF. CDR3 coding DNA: TGTGCCAGCTCCAGGGACAATGAGCAGTTCTTC.

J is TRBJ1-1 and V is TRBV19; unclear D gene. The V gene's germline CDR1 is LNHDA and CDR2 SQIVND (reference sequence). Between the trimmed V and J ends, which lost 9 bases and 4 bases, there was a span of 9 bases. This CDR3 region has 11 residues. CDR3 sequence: CASQMSTEAFF. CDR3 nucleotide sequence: TGTGCCAGCCAGATGAGCACTGAAGCTTTCTTT.

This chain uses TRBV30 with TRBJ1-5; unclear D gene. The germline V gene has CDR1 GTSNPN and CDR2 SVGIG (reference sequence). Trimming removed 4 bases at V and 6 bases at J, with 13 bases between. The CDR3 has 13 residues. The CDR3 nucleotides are TGTGCCTGGACGACCCATATTGGTCAGCCCCAGCATTTT. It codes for CAWTTHIGQPQHF.

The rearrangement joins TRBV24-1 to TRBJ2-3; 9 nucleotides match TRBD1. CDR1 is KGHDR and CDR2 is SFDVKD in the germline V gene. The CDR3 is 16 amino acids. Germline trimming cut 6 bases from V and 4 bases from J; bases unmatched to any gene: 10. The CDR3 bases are TGTGCCACCAGTACTACGACAGGGGGACCACCAGATACGCAGTATTTT. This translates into CATSTTTGGPPDTQYF.

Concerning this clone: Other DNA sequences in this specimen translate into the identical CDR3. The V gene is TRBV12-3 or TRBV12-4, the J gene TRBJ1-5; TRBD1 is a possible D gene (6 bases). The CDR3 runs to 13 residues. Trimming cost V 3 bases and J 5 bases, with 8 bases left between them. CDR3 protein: CASSLAGDQPQHF. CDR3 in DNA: TGTGCCAGCAGTTTGGCAGGGGATCAGCCCCAGCATTTT.

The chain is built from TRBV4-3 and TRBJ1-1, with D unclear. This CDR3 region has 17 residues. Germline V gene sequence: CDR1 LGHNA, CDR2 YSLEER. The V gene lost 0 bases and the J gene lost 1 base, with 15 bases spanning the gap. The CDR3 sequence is CASSQEGLSQRNTEAFF. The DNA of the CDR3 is TGCGCCAGCAGCCAAGAAGGTTTATCTCAGAGGAACACTGAAGCTTTCTTT.

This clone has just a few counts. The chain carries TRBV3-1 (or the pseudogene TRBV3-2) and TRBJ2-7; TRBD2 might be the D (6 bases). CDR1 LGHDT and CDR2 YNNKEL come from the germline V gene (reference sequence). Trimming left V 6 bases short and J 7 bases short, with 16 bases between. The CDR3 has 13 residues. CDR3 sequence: CASRPRQGREQYF. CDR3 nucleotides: TGTGCCAGCAGACCTCGCCAAGGGAGGGAGCAGTACTTC.

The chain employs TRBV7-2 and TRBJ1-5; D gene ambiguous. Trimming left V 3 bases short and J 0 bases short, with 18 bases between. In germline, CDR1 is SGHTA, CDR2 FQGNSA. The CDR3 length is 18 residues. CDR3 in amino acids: CASSFAGWGVNSNQPQHF. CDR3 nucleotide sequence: TGTGCCAGCAGCTTCGCGGGGTGGGGAGTGAATAGCAATCAGCCCCAGCATTTT.

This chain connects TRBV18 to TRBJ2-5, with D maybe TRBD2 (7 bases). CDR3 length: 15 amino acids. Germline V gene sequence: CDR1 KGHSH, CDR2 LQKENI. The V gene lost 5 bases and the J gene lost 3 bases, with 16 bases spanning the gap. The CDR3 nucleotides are TGTGCCAGCTCAAACTACAGGGAGGGAAAAGAGACCCAGTACTTC. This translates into CASSNYREGKETQYF.

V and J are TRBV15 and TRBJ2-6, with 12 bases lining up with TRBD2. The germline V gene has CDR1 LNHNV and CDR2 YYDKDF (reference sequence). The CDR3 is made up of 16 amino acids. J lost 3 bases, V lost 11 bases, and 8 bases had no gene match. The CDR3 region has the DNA TGTGCCGCTAGGACTAGCGGGGAGGTTGGGGCCAACGTCCTGACTTTC. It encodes CAARTSGEVGANVLTF.

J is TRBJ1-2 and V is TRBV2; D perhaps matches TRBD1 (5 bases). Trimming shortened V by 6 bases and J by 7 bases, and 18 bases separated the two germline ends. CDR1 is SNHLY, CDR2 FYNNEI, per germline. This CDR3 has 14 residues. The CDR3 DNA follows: TGTGCCAGCAGGGCAAGGCAGGGTCTGACTGGCTACACCTTC. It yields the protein CASRARQGLTGYTF.

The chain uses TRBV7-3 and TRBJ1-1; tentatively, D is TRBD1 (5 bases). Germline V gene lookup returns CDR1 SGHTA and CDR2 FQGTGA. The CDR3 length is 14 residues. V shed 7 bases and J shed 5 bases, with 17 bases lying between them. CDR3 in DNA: TGTGCCAGCACCCCACCGGGGCAGGGAACTGAAGCTTTCTTT. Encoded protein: CASTPPGQGTEAFF.

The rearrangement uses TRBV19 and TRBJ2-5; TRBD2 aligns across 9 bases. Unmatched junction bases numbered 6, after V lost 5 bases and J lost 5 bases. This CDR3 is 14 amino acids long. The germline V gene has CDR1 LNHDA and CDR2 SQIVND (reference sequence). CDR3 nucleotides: TGTGCCAGTAGTTCCTCTAGCGGGGAGGAGACCCAGTACTTC. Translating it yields CASSSSSGEETQYF.

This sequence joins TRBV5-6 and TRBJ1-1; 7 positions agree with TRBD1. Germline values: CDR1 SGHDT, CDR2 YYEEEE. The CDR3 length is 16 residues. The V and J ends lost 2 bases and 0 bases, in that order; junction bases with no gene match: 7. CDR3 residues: CASSLTGERVNTEAFF. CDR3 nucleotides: TGTGCCAGCAGCTTAACAGGGGAGAGGGTGAACACTGAAGCTTTCTTT.

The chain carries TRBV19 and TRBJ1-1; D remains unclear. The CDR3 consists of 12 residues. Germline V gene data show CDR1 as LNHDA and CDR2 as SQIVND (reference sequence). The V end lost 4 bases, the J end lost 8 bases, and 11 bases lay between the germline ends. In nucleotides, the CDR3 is TGTGCCAGTAGTACTCCAGGATTAGAAGCTTTCTTT. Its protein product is CASSTPGLEAFF. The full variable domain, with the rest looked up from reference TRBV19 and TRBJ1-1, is DGGITQSPKYLFRKEGQNVTLSCEQNLNHDAMYWYRQDPGQGLRLIYYSQIVNDFQKGDIAEGYSVSREKKESFPLTVTSAQKNPTAFYLCASSTPGLEAFFGQGTRLTVV.

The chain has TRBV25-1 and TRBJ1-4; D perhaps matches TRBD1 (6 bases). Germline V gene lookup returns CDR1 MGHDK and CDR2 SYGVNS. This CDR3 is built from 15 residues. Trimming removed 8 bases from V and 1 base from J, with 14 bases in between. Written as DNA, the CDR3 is TGTGCCAGCGGGGATAACAGGGTAACTAATGAAAAACTGTTTTTT. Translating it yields CASGDNRVTNEKLFF.

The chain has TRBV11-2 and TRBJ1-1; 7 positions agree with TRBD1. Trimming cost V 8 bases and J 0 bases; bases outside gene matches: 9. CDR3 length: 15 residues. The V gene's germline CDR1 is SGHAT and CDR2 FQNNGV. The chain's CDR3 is CASLQEDRMNTEAFF. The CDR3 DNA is TGTGCCAGCTTACAAGAGGACAGGATGAACACTGAAGCTTTCTTT.

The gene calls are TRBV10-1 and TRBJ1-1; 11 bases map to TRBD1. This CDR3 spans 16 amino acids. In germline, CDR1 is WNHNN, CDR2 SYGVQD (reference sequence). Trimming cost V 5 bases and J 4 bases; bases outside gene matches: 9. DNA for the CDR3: TGCGCCAGCAGTAAGGACAGGGGGCCTGTGGGCACTGAAGCTTTCTTT. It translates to CASSKDRGPVGTEAFF.

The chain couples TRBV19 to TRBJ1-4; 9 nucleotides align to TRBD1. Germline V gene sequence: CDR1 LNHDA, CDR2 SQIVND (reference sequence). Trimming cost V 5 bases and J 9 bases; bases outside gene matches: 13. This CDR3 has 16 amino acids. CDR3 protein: CASSLPAGTGSKKLFF. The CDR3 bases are TGTGCCAGTAGTCTTCCTGCGGGGACAGGGAGTAAAAAACTGTTTTTT. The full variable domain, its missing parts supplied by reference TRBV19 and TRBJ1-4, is DGGITQSPKYLFRKEGQNVTLSCEQNLNHDAMYWYRQDPGQGLRLIYYSQIVNDFQKGDIAEGYSVSREKKESFPLTVTSAQKNPTAFYLCASSLPAGTGSKKLFFGSGTQLSVL.

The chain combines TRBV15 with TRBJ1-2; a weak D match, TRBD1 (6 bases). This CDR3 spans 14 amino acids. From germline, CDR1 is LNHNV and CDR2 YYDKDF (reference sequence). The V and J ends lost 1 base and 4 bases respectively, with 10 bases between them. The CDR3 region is CATSRGQGTYGYTF. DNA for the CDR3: TGTGCCACCAGCAGAGGCCAGGGGACCTATGGCTACACCTTC.

CDR3 sequence: CASSHGPSKPQHF. The CDR3 coding sequence is TGTGCCAGTAGTCACGGACCGTCCAAGCCCCAGCATTTT. V is TRBV19 and J is TRBJ1-5; D unclear. The germline V gene encodes CDR1 LNHDA and CDR2 SQIVND (reference sequence). The ends were cut back, 5 bases at V and 8 bases at J, with 13 bases in the middle. The CDR3 contains 13 residues. The full variable domain, its missing parts supplied by reference TRBV19 and TRBJ1-5, is DGGITQSPKYLFRKEGQNVTLSCEQNLNHDAMYWYRQDPGQGLRLIYYSQIVNDFQKGDIAEGYSVSREKKESFPLTVTSAQKNPTAFYLCASSHGPSKPQHFGDGTRLSIL.

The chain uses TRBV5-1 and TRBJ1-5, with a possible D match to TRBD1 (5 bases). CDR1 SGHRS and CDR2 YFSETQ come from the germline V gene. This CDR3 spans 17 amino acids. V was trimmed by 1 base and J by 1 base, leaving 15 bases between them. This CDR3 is CASSLYGGVGSNQPQHF. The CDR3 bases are TGCGCCAGCAGCTTGTACGGGGGAGTAGGCAGCAATCAGCCCCAGCATTTT.

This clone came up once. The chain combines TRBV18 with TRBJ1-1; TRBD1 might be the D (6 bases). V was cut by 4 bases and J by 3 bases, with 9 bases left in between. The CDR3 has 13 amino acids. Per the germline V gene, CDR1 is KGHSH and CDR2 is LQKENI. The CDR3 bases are TGTGCCAGCTCACGCAGGGGTGACACTGAAGCTTTCTTT. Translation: CASSRRGDTEAFF. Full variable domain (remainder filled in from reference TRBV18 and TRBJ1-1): NAGVMQNPRHLVRRRGQEARLRCSPMKGHSHVYWYRQLPEEGLKFMVYLQKENIIDESGMPKERFSAEFPKEGPSILRIQQVVRGDSAAYFCASSRRGDTEAFFGQGTRLTVV.

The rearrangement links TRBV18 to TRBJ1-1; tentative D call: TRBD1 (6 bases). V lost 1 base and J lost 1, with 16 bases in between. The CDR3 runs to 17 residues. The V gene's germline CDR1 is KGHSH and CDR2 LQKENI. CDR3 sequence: CASSPQGGLFSNTEAFF. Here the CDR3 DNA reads TGTGCCAGCTCACCACAGGGGGGGTTGTTCTCGAACACTGAAGCTTTCTTT. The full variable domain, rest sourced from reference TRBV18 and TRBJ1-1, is NAGVMQNPRHLVRRRGQEARLRCSPMKGHSHVYWYRQLPEEGLKFMVYLQKENIIDESGMPKERFSAEFPKEGPSILRIQQVVRGDSAAYFCASSPQGGLFSNTEAFFGQGTRLTVV.

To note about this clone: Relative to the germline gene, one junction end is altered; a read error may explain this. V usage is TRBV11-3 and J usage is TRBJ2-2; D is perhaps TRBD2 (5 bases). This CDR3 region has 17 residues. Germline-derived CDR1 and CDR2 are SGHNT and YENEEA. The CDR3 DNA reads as TGTGCCAGCAGCCCTCTCAGAAGGGCCTACGAACACCGGGGAGCTGTTTTT. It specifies CASSPLRRAYEHRGAVF.

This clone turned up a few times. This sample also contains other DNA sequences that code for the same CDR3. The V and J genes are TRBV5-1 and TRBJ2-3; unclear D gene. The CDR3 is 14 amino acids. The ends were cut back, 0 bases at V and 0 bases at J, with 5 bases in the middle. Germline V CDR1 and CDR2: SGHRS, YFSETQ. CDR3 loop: CASSLGGSTDTQYF. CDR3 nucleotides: TGCGCCAGCAGCTTGGGTGGCAGCACAGATACGCAGTATTTT.